This T cell receptor (beta chain) comes out of a study of long-term antiretroviral therapy in people with HIV. The V gene's germline CDR1 is SGHAT and CDR2 FQNNGV. CDR3 size: 13 residues. Researchers ran immunoSEQ v3.0 at survey level. Measured with immunoSEQ multiplex PCR; TCRdb has only the in-frame clones, and not every one. Among under 25,000 clones listed, just over 90% were seen once. Whole-study results and caveats: ART adherence, viral resistance and therapy changes were not recorded.

A word on this clone: The antigen remains unidentified.

The chain joins TRBV11-2 to TRBJ2-5; possible D gene TRBD1, 5 bases. Matching the DNA end better, TRBJ2-7 makes the J call doubtful. Material: unsorted PBMCs, obtained 7.6 years after starting antiretroviral therapy. The receptor was derived from a middle-aged woman with HIV. CDR3 nucleotide sequence: TGTGCCAGCAGCCCAGGGTTGGGTTACGAGCAGTACTTC. This gives the protein CASSPGLGYEQYF.